This TCR beta chain was found in a study of T cells expressing NK-cell markers. Study details: It was from sorted CD3+CD56+NKG2C+, CD3+CD56+NKG2C- and CD3+CD56-NKG2C+ T cells that TCR beta repertoires came.

Germline V CDR1 and CDR2: SGHTA, FQGTGA. This CDR3 spans 15 amino acids. General study results and limits: Topping the CD3+CD56-NKG2C+ fraction as well were these clonotypes, in a few donors. HCMV specificity of the expanded NKG2C+ T cell clones stayed unclear.

A note on this clonotype: Its cognate antigen is unknown.

A 5'RACE template switching approach incorporating UMIs was used to make TCR beta cDNA. TCRdb reprocessed the 5' RACE reads and reports one entry per CDR3 protein, with no DNA. The data show 300,000 to 500,000 distinct CDR3 sequences, and the top ten clones hold roughly a tenth. This chain joins TRBV7-3 and TRBJ1-2. The sequence came from a woman in her fifties or sixties in good health. Sequenced: blood T cells: a sorted CD56 or NKG2C T cell subset, CD4+ or CD8+ T cells, or bulk PBMC T cells (not recorded which). CDR3 sequence reads: CASKSQPESNYGYTF.